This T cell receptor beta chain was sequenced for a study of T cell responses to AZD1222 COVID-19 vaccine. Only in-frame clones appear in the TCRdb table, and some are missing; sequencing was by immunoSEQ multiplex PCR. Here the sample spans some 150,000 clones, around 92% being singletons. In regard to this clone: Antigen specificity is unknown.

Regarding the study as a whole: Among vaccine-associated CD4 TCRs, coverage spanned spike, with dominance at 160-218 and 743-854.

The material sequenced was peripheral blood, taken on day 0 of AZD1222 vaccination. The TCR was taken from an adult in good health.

The CDR3 sequence is CASSPPGTGFSTEAFF. CDR3 nucleotide sequence: TGTGCCAGCAGTCCTCCCGGGACAGGGTTTTCCACTGAAGCTTTCTTT. The rearrangement uses TRBV27 and TRBJ1-1; 9 nucleotides line up with TRBD1. The CDR3 consists of 16 residues. Germline CDR1 MNHEY, CDR2 SMNVEV (reference sequence). V lost 5 bases, J lost 4 bases, and 11 bases stayed unmatched.